A single sample gave rise to the 32 T cell receptor beta chains below, sequenced in a study of blood T cell repertoires in COVID-19. Sequencing was performed with immunoSEQ multiplex PCR; in TCRdb, only in-frame clones are kept and a portion is missing. The sample yields about 37,000 clones, around 86% seen once. Sample: peripheral blood. These receptor sequences come from a man between 70 and 80 years old with acute or convalescent COVID-19.

The chain has TRBV18 and TRBJ2-3; D possibly corresponds to TRBD1 (6 bases). The CDR3 covers 16 residues. Per the germline V gene, CDR1 is KGHSH and CDR2 is LQKENI. The V and J ends lost 1 base and 4 bases respectively, with 15 bases between them. CDR3 coding DNA: TGTGCCAGCTCACCACTCCTCCGGGACACCCCAGATACGCAGTATTTT. Translated: CASSPLLRDTPDTQYF.

This clone was recorded only once. The chain uses TRBV6-5 and TRBJ1-6; D perhaps matches TRBD1 (5 bases). The V end lost 6 bases, the J end lost 8 bases, and 14 bases lay between the germline ends. Germline CDR1 reads MNHEY; CDR2 reads SVGAGI. The CDR3 extends over 14 amino acids. CDR3 coding DNA: TGTGCCAGCAGCTTGCGGTTAGGGGATTCACCCCTCCACTTT. It encodes CASSLRLGDSPLHF.

This clone was seen a single time. The chain joins TRBV11-3 to TRBJ2-7, with a weak D call TRBD2 (6 bases). Germline lookup yields CDR1 SGHNT and CDR2 YENEEA. The CDR3 consists of 12 residues. Trimming took off 3 bases at V and 6 bases at J, with 9 bases between the two ends. CDR3 nucleotide sequence: TGTGCCAGCAGCTTTAGCGGCACCGAGCAGTACTTC. This translates into CASSFSGTEQYF.

The chain couples TRBV6-2 or TRBV6-3 to TRBJ1-5, with D unresolved. The V gene lost 2 bases and the J gene lost 7 bases, with 3 bases spanning the gap. The germline V gene has CDR1 MNHEY and CDR2 SVGEGT. This CDR3 is 11 amino acids long. The CDR3, as DNA: TGTGCCAGCAGTTACCCACAGCCCCAGCATTTT. Its translation is CASSYPQPQHF.

J is TRBJ2-2 and V is TRBV27; the match to TRBD1 covers 7 bases. The CDR3 totals 14 residues. J was trimmed by 5 bases and V by 8 bases; bases with no gene match: 8. Germline V gene data show CDR1 as MNHEY and CDR2 as SMNVEV (reference sequence). This chain's CDR3 is CASARDRWTGELFF. In DNA, the CDR3 is TGTGCCAGCGCCCGGGACAGATGGACCGGGGAGCTGTTTTTT.

This chain uses TRBV27 with TRBJ1-6; D is perhaps TRBD1 (6 bases). Germline V gene sequence: CDR1 MNHEY, CDR2 SMNVEV (reference sequence). CDR3 length: 14 amino acids. V lost 6 bases, J lost 6 bases, and 12 bases lay in between. CDR3 in DNA: TGTGCCAGCAGCCCAGGGGCGGGTAATTCACCCCTCCACTTT. This translates into CASSPGAGNSPLHF.

The chain employs TRBV4-2 and TRBJ2-5; D might be TRBD1 (6 bases). The germline V gene encodes CDR1 LGHNA and CDR2 YNFKEQ. The germline V and J ends were trimmed by 4 bases and 5 bases, with 17 bases remaining between them. The CDR3 length is 15 residues. The DNA for the CDR3 is TGTGCCAGCAGCCCGGCCAGGGGCGCATGGGAGACCCAGTACTTC. Amino acid sequence: CASSPARGAWETQYF.

The chain joins TRBV24-1 to TRBJ1-2; D is possibly TRBD1 (6 bases). The CDR3 runs to 14 residues. The germline V and J ends were trimmed by 4 bases and 8 bases, with 16 bases remaining between them. Germline V CDR1 and CDR2: KGHDR, SFDVKD. The CDR3 is CATSDPLRGEGYTF. The CDR3 DNA reads as TGTGCCACCAGTGACCCTCTCAGGGGTGAGGGCTACACCTTC.

This clone came up a few times. The chain combines TRBV6-5 with TRBJ1-5; no clear D gene. Per germline, CDR1 MNHEY and CDR2 SVGAGI. V lost 0 bases to trimming and J lost 5 bases, with 8 bases between them. CDR3 length: 14 amino acids. The chain's CDR3 is CASSYSRRDQPQHF. In DNA, the CDR3 is TGTGCCAGCAGTTACTCGAGGCGGGATCAGCCCCAGCATTTT.

V and J are TRBV27 and TRBJ1-5; no reliable D call. The CDR3 loop spans 17 amino acids. Trimming stripped 7 bases from V and 5 bases from J, with 24 bases between. Germline lookup yields CDR1 MNHEY and CDR2 SMNVEV (reference sequence). The CDR3 nucleotides are TGTGCCAGCAAAGTTTACGGGGTTGGGCGCTTCGATCAGCCCCAGCATTTT. This sequence encodes CASKVYGVGRFDQPQHF.

The chain couples TRBV19 to TRBJ1-5; possible D gene TRBD1, 6 bases. Trimming cost V 5 bases and J 4 bases, with 9 bases left between them. This CDR3 is built from 13 residues. Germline values: CDR1 LNHDA, CDR2 SQIVND (reference sequence). The CDR3 reads CASSADRNQPQHF. CDR3 in DNA: TGTGCCAGTAGTGCGGACAGAAATCAGCCCCAGCATTTT.

This clone was found once. For the CDR3, the DNA is TGTGCCAGTACCCGGACAGACCTTAGCAATCAGCCCCAGCATTTT. Amino acid sequence: CASTRTDLSNQPQHF. This chain uses TRBV19 with TRBJ1-5; the D gene is possibly TRBD1 (6 bases). Germline CDR1 LNHDA, CDR2 SQIVND (reference sequence). The length of the CDR3 is 15 residues. Trimming removed 7 bases from V and 0 bases from J, with 13 bases in between.

This clone was seen at least ten times. The gene calls are TRBV2 and TRBJ1-5; D ambiguous. The CDR3 length is 14 residues. V lost 5 bases and J lost 1, with 9 bases in between. The germline gives CDR1 SNHLY, CDR2 FYNNEI. Written as DNA, the CDR3 is TGTGCCAGCAGTAGCCGTGTCAGCAATCAGCCCCAGCATTTT. Translation gives CASSSRVSNQPQHF.

This chain uses TRBV4-2 with TRBJ2-1, with D perhaps matching TRBD2 (6 bases). Germline CDR1 reads LGHNA; CDR2 reads YNFKEQ. This CDR3 is built from 16 residues. Trimming left V 1 base short and J 7 bases short, with 17 bases between. Written as DNA, the CDR3 is TGTGCCAGCAGCCAAGGACGGGACTCCTTAGGAAATGAGCAGTTCTTC. The encoded protein is CASSQGRDSLGNEQFF.

The chain combines TRBV15 with TRBJ2-3; D may be TRBD2 (6 bases). V lost 1 base to trimming and J lost 3 bases, with 14 bases between them. CDR1 LNHNV and CDR2 YYDKDF come from the germline V gene (reference sequence). This CDR3 is built from 16 residues. CDR3 DNA: TGTGCCACCAGCAGAGGGAGGGGAGTTGAGACAGATACGCAGTATTTT. It translates to CATSRGRGVETDTQYF.

V is TRBV6-2 or TRBV6-3 and J is TRBJ2-1; 7 positions match TRBD2. V shed 4 bases, J shed 9 bases, and the junction held 15 bases outside the gene matches. This CDR3 is 16 amino acids long. From germline, CDR1 is MNHEY and CDR2 SVGEGT. The CDR3 is CASSSPERVERGEQFF. In DNA, the CDR3 is TGTGCCAGCAGTTCCCCGGAGCGCGTCGAGCGGGGTGAGCAGTTCTTC.

The chain uses TRBV7-2 and TRBJ1-1, with a tentative D call TRBD1 (6 bases). V was cut by 5 bases and J by 1 base, with 17 bases left in between. Germline V gene sequence: CDR1 SGHTA, CDR2 FQGNSA. The length of the CDR3 is 16 residues. The CDR3, as DNA: TGTGCCAGCAGCCCGATGGGAAGGGGGGGGAACACTGAAGCTTTCTTT. Residues: CASSPMGRGGNTEAFF.

The V and J genes are TRBV12-5 and TRBJ1-2, with D unclear. V dropped 0 bases and J dropped 4 bases, with 9 bases sitting between them. This CDR3 region has 14 residues. CDR1 is LGHNT and CDR2 is FRNRAP in the germline V gene. CDR3 bases: TGTGCTAGTGGTTTGGTAGGGAGTTCCTATGGCTACACCTTC. Translated: CASGLVGSSYGYTF.

V gene TRBV6-5 combines with J gene TRBJ1-2, with D unclear. CDR1 and CDR2 from the germline V gene are MNHEY and SVGAGI. There are 13 residues in the CDR3. The V end was cut by 4 bases, the J end by 7 bases, with 13 bases between. CDR3 sequence (DNA): TGTGCCAGCAGTTCCCACAGTTCCTCTGGCTACACCTTC. Its protein product is CASSSHSSSGYTF.

This clone showed up just once. This chain links TRBV27 with TRBJ1-1, with 7 bases fitting TRBD1. The CDR3 spans 14 residues. The trim removed 0 bases at V and 7 bases at J, leaving 5 bases unmatched. The germline V gene encodes CDR1 MNHEY and CDR2 SMNVEV (reference sequence). The CDR3 spells CASSLSTGAGEAFF. In nucleotides, the CDR3 is TGTGCCAGCAGTTTATCTACAGGGGCGGGTGAAGCTTTCTTT.

V and J are TRBV27 and TRBJ1-4; TRBD1 might be the D (5 bases). The CDR3 is made up of 14 amino acids. Germline V gene data show CDR1 as MNHEY and CDR2 as SMNVEV (reference sequence). Trimming left V 7 bases short and J 3 bases short, with 12 bases between. CDR3: CASNGGLANEKLFF. The CDR3 DNA reads as TGTGCCAGCAACGGGGGGTTGGCTAATGAAAAACTGTTTTTT.

In DNA, the CDR3 is TGCGCCAGCAGAGATAAAGGGGGCAGAAATGAAAAACTGTTTTTT. Protein: CASRDKGGRNEKLFF. The V gene is TRBV5-1, the J gene TRBJ1-4, with 7 bases lining up with TRBD1. The CDR3 runs to 15 residues. Germline V gene sequence: CDR1 SGHRS, CDR2 YFSETQ. Trimming removed 5 bases from V and 5 bases from J; junction bases left unmatched: 9.

The chain combines TRBV3-1 (or the pseudogene TRBV3-2) with TRBJ1-2; a weak D match, TRBD1 (5 bases). The germline CDR1 and CDR2 sequences are LGHDT and YNNKEL (reference sequence). This CDR3 is built from 14 residues. The ends were cut back, 4 bases at V and 2 bases at J, with 11 bases in the middle. This CDR3 reads CASSPQAGNYGYTF. CDR3 coding DNA: TGTGCCAGCAGCCCCCAGGCAGGGAACTATGGCTACACCTTC.

This sequence joins TRBV5-1 and TRBJ2-7; D may be TRBD1 (5 bases). The V and J ends lost 1 base and 1 base respectively, with 15 bases between them. Germline V gene sequence: CDR1 SGHRS, CDR2 YFSETQ. The CDR3 length is 16 residues. In nucleotides, the CDR3 is TGCGCCAGCAGCTTGACGGACAACCTAAGGTCCTACGAGCAGTACTTC. Encoded protein: CASSLTDNLRSYEQYF.

This chain connects TRBV3-1 (or the pseudogene TRBV3-2) to TRBJ1-5, with TRBD1 identical over 7 bases. CDR1 is LGHDT and CDR2 is YNNKEL in the germline V gene (reference sequence). CDR3 length equals 15 residues. Trimming at V came to 2 bases and at J to 6 bases, leaving 7 bases not matched to a gene. CDR3 in amino acids: CASSQNGGGGQPQHF. The CDR3 nucleotides are TGTGCCAGCAGCCAAAATGGAGGGGGCGGTCAGCCCCAGCATTTT.

The V call is TRBV19, the J call TRBJ2-4, with D possibly matching TRBD2 (5 bases). V was pared by 3 bases and J by 0 bases, with 12 bases between. The CDR3 is 16 residues long. Per the germline V gene, CDR1 is LNHDA and CDR2 is SQIVND (reference sequence). The CDR3 region has the DNA TGTGCCAGTAGTATCAACGTAGCGTTAGCCAAAAACATTCAGTACTTC. As protein: CASSINVALAKNIQYF.

The chain carries TRBV30 and TRBJ2-7; D perhaps matches TRBD1 (5 bases). This CDR3 spans 12 amino acids. With 3 bases removed from V and 1 base from J, the gap between germline ends came to 7 bases. CDR1 is GTSNPN and CDR2 is SVGIG in the germline V gene (reference sequence). The CDR3 DNA follows: TGTGCCTGGAGGACAGCTTCCTACGAGCAGTACTTC. Translation gives CAWRTASYEQYF.

V gene TRBV12-3 or TRBV12-4 combines with J gene TRBJ1-1; 8 nucleotides align to TRBD1. The CDR3 loop spans 13 amino acids. J lost 4 bases, V lost 6 bases, and 4 bases had no gene match. CDR3 amino acids: CASSNTGGTEAFF. The CDR3 DNA reads as TGTGCCAGCAGCAATACAGGGGGCACTGAAGCTTTCTTT.

The gene calls are TRBV27 and TRBJ1-1; tentative D call: TRBD1 (5 bases). Germline V CDR1 and CDR2: MNHEY, SMNVEV (reference sequence). The CDR3 totals 14 residues. The V end was cut by 6 bases, the J end by 5 bases, with 16 bases between. CDR3 amino acids: CASSPFRGSTEAFF. CDR3 in DNA: TGTGCCAGCAGCCCCTTCCGGGGGAGTACTGAAGCTTTCTTT.

V gene TRBV30 combines with J gene TRBJ2-3, with TRBD2 matching over 12 bases. Losses at the gene ends were 5 bases for V and 2 bases for J; bases not matched to a gene: 5. CDR3 length equals 15 residues. The germline gives CDR1 GTSNPN, CDR2 SVGIG (reference sequence). The CDR3 DNA reads as TGTGCCTGGGTAGGACTAGCGGGGATCACAGATACGCAGTATTTT. Protein product: CAWVGLAGITDTQYF.

This clone has only a few counts. V usage is TRBV2 and J usage is TRBJ2-1; 8 nucleotides match TRBD2. The ends lost 3 bases at V and 7 bases at J; junction bases unmatched: 8. The germline V gene encodes CDR1 SNHLY and CDR2 FYNNEI. This CDR3 spans 15 amino acids. The CDR3 protein is CASSDASGSGNEQFF. The CDR3 DNA follows: TGTGCCAGCAGTGATGCTAGCGGGTCTGGGAATGAGCAGTTCTTC.

The CDR3 is CASRKSRQGGGYTF. CDR3 nucleotide sequence: TGTGCCAGCAGGAAATCCCGACAGGGGGGTGGCTACACCTTC. The chain employs TRBV7-2 and TRBJ1-2; 9 bases line up with TRBD1. This CDR3 has 14 amino acids. Germline V CDR1 and CDR2: SGHTA, FQGNSA. Trimming took 6 bases from V and 7 from J; bases not matched to a gene: 9.